This T cell receptor (beta chain) was found in a study of T cell changes during pregnancy in multiple sclerosis. Generated by immunoSEQ multiplex PCR, the TCRdb table keeps only in-frame clones and is missing some. This sample has some 55,000 clones; about 83% occur once, and the top ten carry 5.3%. The CDR3 covers 14 residues. Germline V gene sequence: CDR1 LNHDA, CDR2 SQIVND (reference sequence). The V gene lost 1 base and the J gene lost 13 bases, with 16 bases spanning the gap. The rearrangement joins TRBV19 to TRBJ2-2, with D tentatively TRBD2 (6 bases). This sequence was found in a human donor whose cells served as feeder cells for cultures in a pregnancy study. The material sequenced was peripheral blood from another person, used as feeder cells. In DNA form, the CDR3 reads TGTGCCAGTAGTATAGGAGGCGCTCTGGGAGGGCTGTTTTTT. Translated, it gives CASSIGGALGGLFF.